This T cell receptor beta chain was profiled in a study of blood T cells in healthy people across ages (dated by TCRdb to the mid-2010s). Context from the whole study: In model experiments, template switching captured roughly one uniquely barcoded TCR beta cDNA molecule for every two T cells. The donors were split into four age groups: young (average around 17 years), middle-aged (roughly 40), aged (over 55) and long-lived (approximately 80). The study analyzed two additional independent replicas of 1 million unique cDNA reads from the same blood draw for two donors, one aged 18 to 29 and one aged 80 or older. To avoid experimental bias, donors of different ages were spread randomly across the sequencing lanes. Age-related changes in TCR beta repertoire diversity were measured in the study by deep sequencing normalized with unique cDNA molecular identifiers. Paper-wide results and their limitations: Because the CMV infection status of the donors was unknown, age-related changes in expanded clonotypes may potentially have been confounded. Compared with the aged group, the long-lived group had more naive CD4+ T cells, fewer expanded clones and increased TCR diversity, suggesting age selection. Because profiling used bulk unsorted PBMCs, naive and antigen-experienced compartments could not be compared conclusively. There was a strong correlation between observed TCR beta diversity and the percentage of naive T cells measured by flow cytometry. As age increased, observed TCR beta diversity per million T cells dropped in a roughly linear way, and a significant reduction was already evident by age about 40. Estimates of total diversity based on one million sequenced T cells were considered lower bounds and underestimates.

The donors were some 36 Caucasian individuals from Russia, aged roughly 6 to 100 years, who were systemically healthy. Approximately 9.7 milliliters of peripheral blood were drawn from each donor into EDTA-treated Vacutainer tubes. Ficoll-Paque density-gradient centrifugation was used to isolate PBMCs, with at least 7 million obtained per sample. Trizol reagent was used to extract total RNA from the PBMCs, yielding at least 5.5 micrograms per sample. Naive CD45RAhigh/CD27high T cell percentages were measured by flow cytometry on a PBMC aliquot from every donor. The CDR3 spans 16 residues, from the cysteine through the phenylalanine. Only CDR3 DNA is held: 48 bases, read in frame from base 1. The germline V gene provides CDR1 SGHAT and CDR2 FQNNGV. Germline trimming: 5 bases from V, 2 bases from J; junction bases outside gene matches: 9. Notes on this clonotype: Its target antigen remains unknown. Base qualities are not provided; no much larger clone lies one nucleotide away.

The library relied on 5' RACE. The sequencing machine was an Illumina HiSeq 2500. A second PCR of about 7 to 12 cycles was run with a J-beta primer mix and a sample-barcoded 5' primer. Each TCR beta cDNA molecule received a unique molecular identifier from a template-switch 5' adaptor carrying 12 random nucleotides. Each sample yielded at least 2.5 million CDR3-containing paired-end reads. First-strand cDNA was synthesized from all RNA with the Mint cDNA synthesis kit, primed by a TRBC-specific oligonucleotide. All cDNA was treated with uracil-DNA glycosylase and then went through a first 18-cycle PCR with the universal primers M1SS and BC2_uni_R. In the source study's methods: Normalization of each sample was performed by random selection of 1 million high-quality reads, each carrying a distinct molecular identifier. Instead of being binned into consensus sequences, reads with shared molecular identifiers were discarded. MiTCR, run with a Q25 quality threshold and the strictest error-elimination algorithm, handled CDR3 identification, clonotype clustering and error correction. A nonparametric unseen species model with Euler transformation was used to estimate lower-bound total TCR beta diversity. TCRdb passed the public sequencing reads through fastp at Q25 and MiXCR, retaining productive beta sequences. A single entry per CDR3 protein holds the most common genes and DNA from its merged rows. The V and J calls come from TCRdb's annotation, not from the publication. Recorded for this sample are about 1.1 million distinct CDR3 sequences; more than 30% of them occurred a single time. The ten largest clonotypes hold around 13% of the sample.

The TCR originated in a man in his late teens or twenties in good health. The sequencing sample was made of blood. Rearrangement joined TRBV11-2 to TRBJ2-3; the junction holds 8 bases that match TRBD1. The DNA is TGTGCCAGCAGCCCGACCGGGACAGGCCACACAGATACGCAGTATTTT. This translates into CASSPTGTGHTDTQYF.